The 14 T cell receptor beta chains below come from one sample, sequenced in a study of blood T cells in healthy people across ages. Primers used in a second PCR of about 7 to 11 cycles were a sample-barcoded 5' primer and a J-beta primer mix. TCRdb re-analysed the 5' RACE reads in MiXCR, keeping a single row per CDR3 protein. The data show roughly 800,000 distinct CDR3 sequences, about three fifths seen once. The sample taken for sequencing was blood. The receptors come from a man aged 30 to 45 in good health.

This clonotype was counted only a few times. CDR3 DNA sequence: TGTGCCAGCAGCTTAGACAAGGATTCACCCCTCCACTTT. Translated: CASSLDKDSPLHF. The chain employs TRBV7-2 and TRBJ1-6, with unresolved D. This CDR3 is 13 amino acids long. V was shortened by 1 base and J by 8 bases, with 6 bases between the two germline ends. Germline loops: CDR1 SGHTA, CDR2 FQGNSA.

V is TRBV11-2 and J is TRBJ2-3; D not resolved. Trimming cost V 2 bases and J 0 bases, with 9 bases left between them. The CDR3 contains 15 residues. Germline V gene sequence: CDR1 SGHAT, CDR2 FQNNGV. CDR3 bases: TGTGCCAGCAGCTTATTTAGGGATAGCACAGATACGCAGTATTTT. It yields the protein CASSLFRDSTDTQYF. Supplemented by reference TRBV11-2 and TRBJ2-3, the full variable domain reads EAGVAQSPRYKIIEKRQSVAFWCNPISGHATLYWYQQILGQGPKLLIQFQNNGVVDDSQLPKDRFSAERLKGVDSTLKIQPAKLEDSAVYLCASSLFRDSTDTQYFGPGTRLTVL.

This clonotype came up once. This chain connects TRBV28 to TRBJ2-2; 7 positions match TRBD1. The CDR3 extends over 13 amino acids. CDR1 is MDHEN, CDR2 SYDVKM, per germline. Losses at the gene ends were 6 bases for V and 6 bases for J; bases not matched to a gene: 4. CDR3 protein: CASRYRGAGELFF. The DNA for the CDR3 is TGTGCCAGCAGGTACAGGGGAGCCGGGGAGCTGTTTTTT.

Comments on this clonotype: At one end the junction does not follow the germline gene, possibly because of a read error. V is TRBV20-1 and J is TRBJ2-3; 9 positions agree with TRBD2. Germline lookup yields CDR1 DFQATT and CDR2 SNEGSKA (reference sequence). This CDR3 has 14 amino acids. DNA of the CDR3: TGCAGTGCCATTAGCGGGAGCGGGGCAGATACGCGGTATTTT. This translates into CSAISGSGADTRYF.

The chain has TRBV30 and TRBJ2-4; D is undetermined. The CDR3 totals 11 residues. Germline V gives CDR1 GTSNPN, CDR2 SVGIG (reference sequence). Trimming left V 3 bases short and J 8 bases short, with 8 bases between. The CDR3 nucleotides read TGTGCCTGGAGCGTGGGCGACATTCAGTACTTC. Translating it yields CAWSVGDIQYF.

The chain carries TRBV7-8 and TRBJ2-5; no reliable D call. The V end was cut by 1 base, the J end by 1 base, with 10 bases between. The germline gives CDR1 SGHVS, CDR2 FQNEAQ. This CDR3 comprises 15 residues. The CDR3 DNA reads TGTGCCAGCAGCTTAGAGGGCAGAGCCCAAGAGACCCAGTACTTC. As protein: CASSLEGRAQETQYF.

The chain uses TRBV20-1 and TRBJ1-1, with D unclear. The germline V gene has CDR1 DFQATT and CDR2 SNEGSKA (reference sequence). The CDR3 extends over 12 amino acids. Trimming took 1 base from V and 8 from J, leaving 11 bases between them. CDR3 protein: CSARGGGNEAFF. The CDR3 bases are TGCAGTGCTAGAGGGGGAGGGAACGAAGCTTTCTTT.

The chain couples TRBV10-3 to TRBJ2-5; D possibly corresponds to TRBD2 (6 bases). The CDR3 contains 15 residues. Per the germline V gene, CDR1 is ENHRY and CDR2 is SYGVKD. V was trimmed by 2 bases and J by 5 bases, leaving 15 bases between them. DNA for the CDR3: TGTGCCATCAGTGAGATAGGAGGGGCGGCGGAGACCCAGTACTTC. This codes for CAISEIGGAAETQYF.

The V call is TRBV24-1, the J call TRBJ2-1; D not resolved. CDR1 is KGHDR and CDR2 is SFDVKD in the germline V gene. V was clipped by 4 bases and J by 7 bases, with 4 bases between them. This CDR3 has 11 residues. The chain's CDR3 is CATSETNEQFF. The CDR3 region has the DNA TGTGCCACCAGTGAAACTAATGAGCAGTTCTTC.

The DNA of the CDR3 is TGTGCCAGCAGCCCTAGACTAGGACTATTCACAGATACGCAGTATTTT. Protein: CASSPRLGLFTDTQYF. J is TRBJ2-3 and V is TRBV11-2; possibly TRBD2 for D (6 bases). The CDR3 totals 16 residues. The V and J ends lost 5 bases and 2 bases respectively, with 17 bases between them. Germline lookup yields CDR1 SGHAT and CDR2 FQNNGV. Looking up the rest from reference TRBV11-2 and TRBJ2-3 gives the full variable domain: EAGVAQSPRYKIIEKRQSVAFWCNPISGHATLYWYQQILGQGPKLLIQFQNNGVVDDSQLPKDRFSAERLKGVDSTLKIQPAKLEDSAVYLCASSPRLGLFTDTQYFGPGTRLTVL.

The V call is TRBV4-1, the J call TRBJ2-2; D uncertain. Between the trimmed V and J ends, which lost 0 bases and 0 bases, there was a span of 2 bases. CDR3 length equals 14 residues. Per germline, CDR1 MGHRA and CDR2 YSYEKL. The CDR3 DNA reads TGCGCCAGCAGCCAAGAACCGAACACCGGGGAGCTGTTTTTT. Encoded protein: CASSQEPNTGELFF.

V usage is TRBV9 and J usage is TRBJ1-2; D is uncertain. Germline V CDR1 and CDR2: SGDLS, YYNGEE. Trimming shortened V by 7 bases and J by 8 bases, and 6 bases separated the two germline ends. This CDR3 region has 9 residues. The CDR3 loop reads CASGWGYTF. In nucleotides, the CDR3 is TGTGCCAGCGGATGGGGCTACACCTTC.

This clonotype showed up just a few times. The DNA of the CDR3 is TGCAGTGCTAGAGATCCCCTCAGCGGGGGGGCCCGGAATGAGCAGTTCTTC. Translated, it gives CSARDPLSGGARNEQFF. The chain joins TRBV20-1 to TRBJ2-1; 10 bases are a match to TRBD2. Germline loops: CDR1 DFQATT, CDR2 SNEGSKA (reference sequence). This CDR3 is 17 amino acids long. V lost 0 bases and J lost 7; bases outside the gene matches: 12.

The CDR3 here is CASSSRTGCSTDTQYF. CDR3 DNA: TGTGCCAGCAGCTCCAGGACAGGGTGTAGCACAGATACGCAGTATTTT. The chain uses TRBV21-1 and TRBJ2-3; TRBD1 reflects the table's D call only, with no check against the DNA. TRBV21-1 is recorded as a pseudogene. The CDR3 consists of 16 residues.